The 13 T cell receptor beta chains given below trace back to one sample, sequenced in a study of identical twins. TCRdb itself ran the 5' RACE reads through MiXCR, one entry per CDR3 protein. The data show about 200,000 distinct CDR3 sequences, 15% seen once. These same data were also listed under a study on T cells expressing NK-cell markers.

Input material: CD8+ T cells sorted from blood. These receptors came from a young woman in good health.

This clonotype was observed a handful of times. The chain couples TRBV12-3 or TRBV12-4 to TRBJ2-3; a possible D gene is TRBD2 (5 bases). CDR3 size: 13 residues. V lost 7 bases and J lost 7, with 15 bases in between. CDR3 in amino acids: CASTEVGWNTQYF. The DNA of the CDR3 is TGTGCCAGCACGGAGGTCGGGTGGAATACGCAGTATTTT.

This clonotype was counted a few times. The chain uses TRBV6-1 and TRBJ2-3, with D perhaps TRBD1 (6 bases). The CDR3 extends over 19 amino acids. The ends were cut back, 6 bases at V and 0 bases at J, with 25 bases in the middle. Germline assignment: CDR1 MNHNS and CDR2 SASEGT. Here the CDR3 DNA reads TGTGCCAGCAGAATTGGTTTCCGGGACATCGGGGCTAGCACAGATACGCAGTATTTT. This translates into CASRIGFRDIGASTDTQYF.

In its sample, this clonotype was seen many times. V gene TRBV5-6 combines with J gene TRBJ1-1, with D unclear. V was pared by 0 bases and J by 4 bases, with 4 bases between. CDR3 length equals 12 residues. Germline CDR1 is SGHDT and CDR2 is YYEEEE. For the CDR3, the DNA is TGTGCCAGCAGCTTGGGGAGCACTGAAGCTTTCTTT. It yields the protein CASSLGSTEAFF.

To note about this clonotype: A read error may account for a junction end that differs from germline. The V and J genes are TRBV7-7 and TRBJ2-2; 13 bases map to TRBD2. Germline assignment: CDR1 SSHAT and CDR2 FNYEAQ (reference sequence). The CDR3 extends over 14 amino acids. The chain's CDR3 is CASSPGLAGRELFF. The DNA of the CDR3 is TGTGCTAGCAGCCCGGGACTAGCGGGGCGTGAGCTGTTTTTT.

This chain connects TRBV21-1 to TRBJ1-5; whether TRBD1, the table's D call, matches the DNA was not checked. TRBV21-1 is reported as a pseudogene. CDR3 size: 16 residues. CDR3 bases: TGTGCCAGCAGCGCACGACAGGTTAATAGCAATCAGCCCCAGCATTTT. This gives the protein CASSARQVNSNQPQHF.

The chain links TRBV2 to TRBJ2-1; D remains ambiguous. Trimming took off 4 bases at V and 5 bases at J, with 18 bases between the two ends. The CDR3 is 16 amino acids. Germline-derived CDR1 and CDR2 are SNHLY and FYNNEI. For the CDR3, the DNA is TGTGCCAGCAGTGTATACGACACGAGTACCCACAATGAGCAGTTCTTC. Translating gives CASSVYDTSTHNEQFF.

This clonotype was observed a few times. This sequence joins TRBV4-3 and TRBJ2-1; either TRBD1 or TRBD2 may supply D (5 bases each). In germline, CDR1 is LGHNA, CDR2 YSLEER. The length of the CDR3 is 13 residues. V was trimmed by 0 bases and J by 10 bases, leaving 10 bases between them. The CDR3 DNA follows: TGCGCCAGCAGCCAAGATGTGGGACGGGAGCAGTTCTTC. Encoded protein: CASSQDVGREQFF.

This rearrangement joins TRBV12-3 or TRBV12-4 to TRBJ2-3, with 9 bases lining up with TRBD1. The CDR3 length is 15 residues. J lost 4 bases, V lost 3 bases, and 5 bases had no gene match. CDR3 residues: CASSFGTGGADTQYF. In DNA form, the CDR3 reads TGTGCCAGCAGTTTTGGAACAGGGGGCGCAGATACGCAGTATTTT.

The chain links TRBV29-1 to TRBJ2-1; D is tentatively TRBD1 or TRBD2 (5 bases each). Trimming took off 6 bases at V and 4 bases at J, with 22 bases between the two ends. The CDR3 length is 16 residues. The germline CDR1 and CDR2 sequences are SQVTM and ANQGSEA. The CDR3 sequence is CSVLTWERGLYNEQFF. The CDR3 DNA is TGCAGCGTGCTAACTTGGGAGAGGGGCCTTTACAATGAGCAGTTCTTC.

This clonotype was seen a few times. The chain has TRBV5-6 and TRBJ2-1; possibly TRBD1 for D (6 bases). CDR1 and CDR2 (germline): SGHDT, YYEEEE. The CDR3 spans 17 residues. Trimming shortened V by 1 base and J by 5 bases, and 19 bases separated the two germline ends. CDR3 region: CASSLRWGQGKDNEQFF. As DNA, the CDR3 is TGTGCCAGCAGCTTGAGGTGGGGGCAGGGTAAGGACAATGAGCAGTTCTTC.

The chain uses TRBV7-9 and TRBJ2-7; 7 nucleotides line up with TRBD1. The CDR3 contains 14 residues. The germline gives CDR1 SEHNR, CDR2 FQNEAQ (reference sequence). V shed 5 bases, J shed 9 bases, and the junction held 13 bases outside the gene matches. Here the CDR3 reads CASSPTGFLRGQYF. CDR3 DNA: TGTGCCAGCAGCCCGACAGGGTTCCTACGCGGGCAGTACTTC.

This clonotype was observed a handful of times. The rearrangement uses TRBV28 and TRBJ2-7, with TRBD1 identical over 10 bases. This CDR3 is built from 15 residues. With 5 bases clipped from V and 4 bases from J, the junction kept 8 bases outside the gene matches. From germline, CDR1 is MDHEN and CDR2 SYDVKM. The DNA for the CDR3 is TGTGCCAGCAGTCCCGACCGGACAGGGGGGTACGAGCAGTACTTC. This translates into CASSPDRTGGYEQYF.

This clonotype was counted a single time. This sequence joins TRBV23-1 and TRBJ2-7; possibly TRBD1 for D (6 bases). TRBV23-1 is an ORF, and what it does is uncertain. The CDR3 has 14 amino acids. The V end was cut by 0 bases, the J end by 5 bases, with 11 bases between. CDR3 nucleotides: TGCGCCAGCAGTCAATCGAGGGGGATCAACGAGCAGTACTTC. Amino acids: CASSQSRGINEQYF.